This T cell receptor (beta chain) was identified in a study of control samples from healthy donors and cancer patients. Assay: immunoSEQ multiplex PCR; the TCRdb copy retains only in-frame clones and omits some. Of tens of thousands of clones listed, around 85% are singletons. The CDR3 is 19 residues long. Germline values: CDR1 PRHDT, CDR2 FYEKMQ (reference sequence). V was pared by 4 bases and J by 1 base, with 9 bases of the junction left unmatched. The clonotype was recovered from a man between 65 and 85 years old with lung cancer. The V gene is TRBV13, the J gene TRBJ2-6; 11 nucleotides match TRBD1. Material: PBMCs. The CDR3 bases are TGTGCCAGCAGCTCCATGCACGGACAGGGGGCATCTGGGGCCAACGTCCTGACTTTC. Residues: CASSSMHGQGASGANVLTF.